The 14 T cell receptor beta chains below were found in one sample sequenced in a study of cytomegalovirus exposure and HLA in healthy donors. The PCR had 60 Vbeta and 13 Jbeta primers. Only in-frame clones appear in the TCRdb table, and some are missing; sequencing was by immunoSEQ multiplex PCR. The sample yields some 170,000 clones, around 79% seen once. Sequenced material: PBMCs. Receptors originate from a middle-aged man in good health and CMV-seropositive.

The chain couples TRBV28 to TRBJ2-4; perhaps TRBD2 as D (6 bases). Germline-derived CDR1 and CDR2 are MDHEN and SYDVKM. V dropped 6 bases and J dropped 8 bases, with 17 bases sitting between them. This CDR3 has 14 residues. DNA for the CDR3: TGTGCCAGCAGATTAGCGGCCCCTGGATACATTCAGTACTTC. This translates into CASRLAAPGYIQYF.

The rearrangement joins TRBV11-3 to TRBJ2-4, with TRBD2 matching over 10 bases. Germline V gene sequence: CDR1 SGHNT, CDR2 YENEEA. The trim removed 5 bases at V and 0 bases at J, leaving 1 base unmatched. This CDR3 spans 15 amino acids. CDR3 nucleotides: TGTGCCAGCAGCCGACTAGCGGGAGCCAAAAACATTCAGTACTTC. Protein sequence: CASSRLAGAKNIQYF.

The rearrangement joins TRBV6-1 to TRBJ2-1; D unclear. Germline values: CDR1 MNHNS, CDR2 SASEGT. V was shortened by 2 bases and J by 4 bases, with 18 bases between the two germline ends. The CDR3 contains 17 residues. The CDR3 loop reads CASSENPYRAIYNEQFF. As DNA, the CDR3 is TGTGCCAGCAGTGAAAACCCTTACCGTGCTATTTACAATGAGCAGTTCTTC.

The CDR3 DNA reads as TGTGCCAGTAGTATGAACATAAACACTGAAGCTTTCTTT. Protein sequence: CASSMNINTEAFF. The chain employs TRBV19 and TRBJ1-1; D not resolved. Trimming took off 3 bases at V and 2 bases at J, with 7 bases between the two ends. The length of the CDR3 is 13 residues. Germline CDR1 and CDR2: LNHDA and SQIVND (reference sequence).

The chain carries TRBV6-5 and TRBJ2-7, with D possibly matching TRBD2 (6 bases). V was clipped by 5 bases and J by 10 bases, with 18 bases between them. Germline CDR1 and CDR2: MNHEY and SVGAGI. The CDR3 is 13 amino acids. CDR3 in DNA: TGTGCCAGCAGTAGAGCGGACCCGGGGGTACAGTACTTC. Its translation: CASSRADPGVQYF.

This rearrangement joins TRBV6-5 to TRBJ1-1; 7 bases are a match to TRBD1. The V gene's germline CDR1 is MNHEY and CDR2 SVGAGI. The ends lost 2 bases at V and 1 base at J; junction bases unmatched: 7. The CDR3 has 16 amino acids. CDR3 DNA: TGTGCCAGCAGTTACGTCAACCAGGGGGGGAACACTGAAGCTTTCTTT. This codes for CASSYVNQGGNTEAFF.

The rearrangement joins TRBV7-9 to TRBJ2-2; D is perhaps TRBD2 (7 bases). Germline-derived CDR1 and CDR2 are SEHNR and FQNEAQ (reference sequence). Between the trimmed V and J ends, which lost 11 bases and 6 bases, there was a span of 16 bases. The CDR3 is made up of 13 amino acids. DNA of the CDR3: TGTGCCGCCCCGTTCGGGGGGCCCGGGGAGCTGTTTTTT. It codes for CAAPFGGPGELFF. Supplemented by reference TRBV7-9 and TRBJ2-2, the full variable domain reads DTGVSQNPRHKITKRGQNVTFRCDPISEHNRLYWYRQTLGQGPEFLTYFQNEAQLEKSRLLSDRFSAERPKGSFSTLEIQRTEQGDSAMYLCAAPFGGPGELFFGEGSRLTVL.

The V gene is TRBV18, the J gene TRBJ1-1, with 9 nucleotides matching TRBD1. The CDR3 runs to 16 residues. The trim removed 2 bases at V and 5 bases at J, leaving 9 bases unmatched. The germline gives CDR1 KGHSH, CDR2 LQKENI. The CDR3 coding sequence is TGTGCCAGCTCACCAGGAGGGACAGGGAGGGGGACTGAAGCTTTCTTT. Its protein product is CASSPGGTGRGTEAFF.

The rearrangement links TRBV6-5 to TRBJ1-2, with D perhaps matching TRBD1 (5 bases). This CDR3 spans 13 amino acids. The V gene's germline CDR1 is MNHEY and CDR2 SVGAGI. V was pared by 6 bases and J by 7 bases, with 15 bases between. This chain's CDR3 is CASSPEGRPGYTF. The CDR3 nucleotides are TGTGCCAGCAGCCCGGAGGGGAGACCTGGCTACACCTTC.

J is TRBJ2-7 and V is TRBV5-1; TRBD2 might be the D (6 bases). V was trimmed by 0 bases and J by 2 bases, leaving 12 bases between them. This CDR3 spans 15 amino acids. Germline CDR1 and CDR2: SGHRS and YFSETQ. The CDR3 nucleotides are TGCGCCAGCAGCTTGGACCCGGGAGCCCCCTACGAGCAGTACTTC. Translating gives CASSLDPGAPYEQYF.

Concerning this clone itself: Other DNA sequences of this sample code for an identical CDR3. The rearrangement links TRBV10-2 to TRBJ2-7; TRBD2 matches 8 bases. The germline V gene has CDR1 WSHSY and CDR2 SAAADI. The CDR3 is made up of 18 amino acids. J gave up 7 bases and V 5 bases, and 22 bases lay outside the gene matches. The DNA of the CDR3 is TGCGCCAGCAGTCAAGGCCGCGCCAGCGGGAGTAAACCATGGGAGCAGTACTTC. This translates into CASSQGRASGSKPWEQYF.

CDR3 amino acids: CASSLSPRGTDTQYF. The CDR3 region has the DNA TGCGCCAGCAGTCTCTCCCCACGGGGCACAGATACGCAGTATTTT. The rearrangement uses TRBV5-1 and TRBJ2-3, with D uncertain. The germline V gene has CDR1 SGHRS and CDR2 YFSETQ. V lost 5 bases and J lost 1, with 14 bases in between. The CDR3 runs to 15 residues. The whole variable domain, filled in from reference TRBV5-1 and TRBJ2-3, reads KAGVTQTPRYLIKTRGQQVTLSCSPISGHRSVSWYQQTPGQGLQFLFEYFSETQRNKGNFPGRFSGRQFSNSRSEMNVSTLELGDSALYLCASSLSPRGTDTQYFGPGTRLTVL.

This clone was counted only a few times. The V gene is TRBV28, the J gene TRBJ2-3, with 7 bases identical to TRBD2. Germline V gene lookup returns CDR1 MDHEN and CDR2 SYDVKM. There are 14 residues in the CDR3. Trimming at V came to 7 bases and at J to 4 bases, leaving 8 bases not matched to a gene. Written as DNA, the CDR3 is TGTGCCAGCACCTGGGGGGGGGAGCCAGATACGCAGTATTTT. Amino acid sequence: CASTWGGEPDTQYF.

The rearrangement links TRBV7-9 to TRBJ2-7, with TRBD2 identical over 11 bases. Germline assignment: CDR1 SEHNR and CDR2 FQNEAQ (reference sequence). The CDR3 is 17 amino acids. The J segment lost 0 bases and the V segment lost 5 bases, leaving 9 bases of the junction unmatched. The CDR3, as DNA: TGTGCCAGCAGCCCCCGTGGGACTAGCGGACCCTCCTACGAGCAGTACTTC. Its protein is CASSPRGTSGPSYEQYF.